One and the same sample provided the 22 T cell receptor beta chains below, sequenced in a study of blood T cells in healthy people across ages. Primers used in a second PCR of roughly 6 to 11 cycles were a sample-barcoded 5' primer and a J-beta primer mix. TCRdb passed the 5' RACE reads through MiXCR, listing each CDR3 protein once. The data contain about 570,000 distinct CDR3 sequences, roughly 28% of them seen just once; the ten biggest clones take up under 20%. Sequencing was performed on blood. All receptors come from a woman aged 70-85 years in good health.

The chain uses TRBV7-3 and TRBJ2-1; 13 bases are a match to TRBD2. From germline, CDR1 is SGHTA and CDR2 FQGTGA. This CDR3 is built from 15 residues. Trimming cost V 5 bases and J 7 bases; bases outside gene matches: 5. In DNA, the CDR3 is TGTGCCAGCAGCCCAACTAGCGGGAGGGGTAATGAGCAGTTCTTC. This sequence encodes CASSPTSGRGNEQFF.

This clonotype was observed a few times. DNA for the CDR3: TGTGCCAGCAGTGCCCGACAGGACGAGCAGTACTTC. Translation: CASSARQDEQYF. The genes are TRBV12-3 or TRBV12-4 and TRBJ2-7; a possible D gene is TRBD1 (6 bases). CDR3 length: 12 amino acids. Trimming cost V 5 bases and J 5 bases, with 10 bases left between them.

This sequence joins TRBV7-6 and TRBJ2-1; 8 nucleotides line up with TRBD2. CDR3 size: 15 residues. The V gene end was trimmed by 3 bases and the J gene end by 4 bases; junction bases not matched to a gene: 5. Germline values: CDR1 SGHVS, CDR2 FNYEAQ. This chain's CDR3 is CASSFSGVGYNEQFF. The CDR3 coding sequence is TGTGCCAGCAGCTTTAGCGGGGTCGGGTACAATGAGCAGTTCTTC.

This clonotype has only one observation. This sequence joins TRBV5-1 and TRBJ2-7; D gene uncertain. Germline V gene data show CDR1 as SGHRS and CDR2 as YFSETQ. V was pared by 5 bases and J by 3 bases, with 9 bases between. This CDR3 has 12 amino acids. The CDR3 DNA reads as TGCGCCAGCAGGGCAGACCACTACGAGCAGTACTTC. Translating gives CASRADHYEQYF.

This clonotype was picked up one time. This chain joins TRBV6-2 or TRBV6-3 and TRBJ2-3, with 12 bases lining up with TRBD2. V was pared by 5 bases and J by 3 bases, with 9 bases of the junction left unmatched. Germline assignment: CDR1 MNHEY and CDR2 SVGEGT. CDR3 length: 17 amino acids. CDR3 in amino acids: CASSPYIGLAGTDTQYF. The CDR3 DNA follows: TGTGCCAGCAGTCCATACATCGGACTAGCGGGGACAGATACGCAGTATTTT.

This clonotype came up many times. The gene calls are TRBV27 and TRBJ1-6; the D is unclear. Germline V CDR1 and CDR2: MNHEY, SMNVEV (reference sequence). This CDR3 is 14 amino acids long. V was shortened by 1 base and J by 14 bases, with 15 bases between the two germline ends. CDR3 nucleotide sequence: TGTGCCAGCAGTTTATTTGTCTCGGGCGGGACCCTCCACTTT. This sequence encodes CASSLFVSGGTLHF.

This clonotype was counted a few times. This chain links TRBV6-1 with TRBJ1-5; D gene ambiguous. V lost 2 bases and J lost 9, with 5 bases in between. Per the germline V gene, CDR1 is MNHNS and CDR2 is SASEGT. The CDR3 is 11 amino acids. This CDR3 is CASSEWSPQHF. DNA of the CDR3: TGTGCCAGCAGTGAATGGTCGCCCCAGCATTTT.

The chain uses TRBV9 and TRBJ1-1; D gene ambiguous. V lost 0 bases, J lost 3 bases, and 9 bases lay in between. The V gene's germline CDR1 is SGDLS and CDR2 YYNGEE. The length of the CDR3 is 14 residues. The CDR3 coding sequence is TGTGCCAGCAGCGTAGGGGTGCTGGACACTGAAGCTTTCTTT. Residues: CASSVGVLDTEAFF.

The chain uses TRBV4-3 and TRBJ2-5; 10 nucleotides agree with TRBD2. The CDR3 spans 15 residues. The V gene's germline CDR1 is LGHNA and CDR2 YSLEER. V trimming: 1 base; J trimming: 5 bases; junction bases outside the gene matches: 4. Here the CDR3 DNA reads TGCGCCAGCAGCCAAGGTGGTAGCGGGGGGGAGACCCAGTACTTC. This sequence encodes CASSQGGSGGETQYF.

This chain's CDR3 is CASSLGGSGGDEQYF. The CDR3 DNA follows: TGTGCCAGCAGCTTAGGTGGGTCGGGTGGGGACGAGCAGTACTTC. The chain joins TRBV11-2 to TRBJ2-5; D unresolved. The better agreement between TRBJ2-7 and the DNA end casts doubt on the J call. CDR1 and CDR2 (germline): SGHAT, FQNNGV. CDR3 size: 15 residues.

The chain carries TRBV4-2 and TRBJ2-7, with 9 bases lining up with TRBD2. V lost 0 bases to trimming and J lost 6 bases; unmatched junction nucleotides: 6. CDR1 is LGHNA and CDR2 is YNFKEQ in the germline V gene. The CDR3 runs 15 residues. The CDR3 DNA is TGTGCCAGCAGCCAAGATGCTAGCGGGGACCTCGAGCAGTACTTC. Translated, it gives CASSQDASGDLEQYF.

This clonotype came up a few times. The chain carries TRBV20-1 and TRBJ2-1; D is ambiguous. Trimming cost V 5 bases and J 6 bases, with 14 bases left between them. Germline CDR1 DFQATT, CDR2 SNEGSKA (reference sequence). The CDR3 spans 13 residues. CDR3 DNA: TGCAGTGCTGGGCATGGTAGTGGCAATGAGCAGTTCTTC. Translated, it gives CSAGHGSGNEQFF.

Concerning this clonotype: One end of the junction is discordant with germline, which a read error may explain. The chain carries TRBV15 and TRBJ2-1, with a weak D call TRBD2 (5 bases). Germline assignment: CDR1 LNHNV and CDR2 YYDKDF (reference sequence). The CDR3 has 14 residues. The CDR3 region is CATSRPGSQREQFF. CDR3 in DNA: TGTGCCACTAGCAGACCGGGATCACAGCGGGAGCAGTTCTTC.

Concerning this clonotype: One junction end disagrees with the germline gene, perhaps due to a read error. The chain uses TRBV5-1 and TRBJ2-3; 8 nucleotides agree with TRBD2. The CDR3 has 14 residues. CDR1 and CDR2 from the germline V gene are SGHRS and YFSETQ. The CDR3 DNA follows: TGTGCCAGCAGTTTAGCGGGGACTACAGATACGCAGTATTTT. It is translated as CASSLAGTTDTQYF.

This clonotype appeared a single time. The genes are TRBV11-3 and TRBJ2-7; the match to TRBD2 covers 14 bases. The J call may be wrong; the DNA end is better matched by TRBJ2-1. Germline V gives CDR1 SGHNT, CDR2 YENEEA. The CDR3 totals 19 residues. The CDR3 is CASSLGTSGGYWAYNEQFF. The CDR3 DNA sequence: TGTGCCAGCAGCCTAGGGACTAGCGGGGGTTATTGGGCCTACAATGAGCAGTTCTTC.

This clonotype was recorded a few times. The chain joins TRBV6-6 to TRBJ1-2; 9 bases map to TRBD1. This CDR3 contains 15 residues. J gave up 2 bases and V 6 bases, and 7 bases lay outside the gene matches. Germline lookup yields CDR1 MNHNY and CDR2 SVGAGI (reference sequence). CDR3 loop: CASSEQGAGNYGYTF. Here the CDR3 DNA reads TGTGCCAGCAGCGAACAGGGGGCCGGGAACTATGGCTACACCTTC.

This clonotype has only a few counts. The chain links TRBV7-2 to TRBJ2-5; D is unclear. The J call is doubtful: the DNA matches TRBJ2-1 better. This CDR3 contains 14 residues. From germline, CDR1 is SGHTA and CDR2 FQGNSA. The CDR3 sequence is CASSPGVGYNEQFF. CDR3 DNA sequence: TGTGCCAGCAGCCCTGGCGTAGGATACAATGAGCAGTTCTTC.

This clonotype was seen more than once but under ten times. One end of the junction does not line up with germline, which may come from a read error. This chain links TRBV4-2 with TRBJ1-2; D not certain. This CDR3 spans 16 amino acids. From germline, CDR1 is LGHNA and CDR2 YNFKEQ. The CDR3 DNA sequence: TGTGCCGGCAGCCAAGATCGGGCCGCGAGTACCCATGGCTACACCTTC. Protein sequence: CAGSQDRAASTHGYTF.

This clonotype has only a few counts. This chain links TRBV18 with TRBJ2-4, with D perhaps matching TRBD1 (6 bases). Per germline, CDR1 KGHSH and CDR2 LQKENI. The CDR3 sequence is 16 residues long. The V and J ends lost 3 bases and 0 bases respectively, with 12 bases between them. The CDR3 region has the DNA TGTGCCAGCTCACCGACTACAGGGTTAGCCAAAAACATTCAGTACTTC. Its protein product is CASSPTTGLAKNIQYF.

The gene calls are TRBV3-1 and TRBJ1-5; D not certain. V lost 4 bases to trimming and J lost 6 bases, with 13 bases between them. The CDR3 is 14 amino acids. Germline CDR1 and CDR2: LGHDT and YNNKEL (reference sequence). CDR3 amino acids: CASSLLSAGQPQHF. In DNA form, the CDR3 reads TGTGCCAGCAGCCTCCTCTCCGCCGGTCAGCCCCAGCATTTT.

This clonotype was found a few times. Here the CDR3 reads CSARELERMSSYNEQFF. Written as DNA, the CDR3 is TGCAGTGCCCGTGAACTGGAACGCATGAGCTCCTACAATGAGCAGTTCTTC. This sequence joins TRBV20-1 and TRBJ2-1; no firm D call. The germline V and J ends were trimmed by 6 bases and 0 bases, with 21 bases remaining between them. The length of the CDR3 is 17 residues. Germline loops: CDR1 DFQATT, CDR2 SNEGSKA (reference sequence).

This clonotype has at least ten counts. This sequence joins TRBV9 and TRBJ1-2; no clear D gene. Germline assignment: CDR1 SGDLS and CDR2 YYNGEE. V lost 4 bases and J 2 bases, leaving 6 bases between the germline ends. The CDR3 contains 12 residues. This CDR3 reads CASSTLNYGYTF. The CDR3 region has the DNA TGTGCCAGCAGCACACTAAACTATGGCTACACCTTC.